The 24 T cell receptor beta chains reported below all come from one sample, sequenced in a study of blood T cell repertoires in COVID-19. The protocol was immunoSEQ multiplex PCR, while the TCRdb copy is restricted to in-frame clones and leaves out a portion. The data show some 220,000 clones, with 70% to 90% seen just once and 2.4% held by the top ten. The material sequenced was peripheral blood. All receptors derive from a woman aged 70-85 years with COVID-19, enrolled during active disease.

This chain links TRBV6-2 or TRBV6-3 with TRBJ1-2, with 11 bases matching TRBD1. Germline V gene data show CDR1 as MNHEY and CDR2 as SVGEGT. This CDR3 has 15 residues. V was pared by 6 bases and J by 4 bases, with 7 bases of the junction left unmatched. The CDR3 sequence: CASSNGQGAVYGYTF. CDR3 bases: TGTGCCAGCAGCAACGGACAGGGGGCGGTCTATGGCTACACCTTC.

The chain joins TRBV11-2 to TRBJ2-3; tentatively, D is TRBD1 (6 bases). The CDR3 is 15 amino acids. V lost 4 bases and J 0 bases, leaving 11 bases between the germline ends. CDR1 is SGHAT, CDR2 FQNNGV, per germline. This CDR3 is CASSWGLPSTDTQYF. CDR3 bases: TGTGCCAGCAGCTGGGGGCTACCTAGCACAGATACGCAGTATTTT.

The chain combines TRBV6-2 or TRBV6-3 with TRBJ2-1, with D possibly matching TRBD1 (6 bases). CDR1 MNHEY and CDR2 SVGEGT come from the germline V gene. The CDR3 sequence is 14 residues long. Trimming removed 5 bases from V and 3 bases from J, with 11 bases in between. In DNA form, the CDR3 reads TGTGCCAGCAGTATACACAGGGACTACAATGAGCAGTTCTTC. It translates to CASSIHRDYNEQFF.

The V call is TRBV19, the J call TRBJ1-5; D might be TRBD1 (6 bases). V was cut by 10 bases and J by 5 bases, with 18 bases left in between. The CDR3 spans 14 residues. CDR1 is LNHDA and CDR2 is SQIVND in the germline V gene (reference sequence). The CDR3 region has the DNA TGTGCCACGCGAGAGCTGGGGGGGCATCAGCCCCAGCATTTT. Protein sequence: CATRELGGHQPQHF.

This chain joins TRBV7-2 and TRBJ1-5, with TRBD1 matching 8 bases. The CDR3 contains 13 residues. Losses at the gene ends were 4 bases for V and 7 bases for J; bases not matched to a gene: 3. CDR1 SGHTA and CDR2 FQGNSA come from the germline V gene. The CDR3 DNA reads TGTGCCAGCAGCTCCGACAGGGGCCAGCCCCAGCATTTT. Translation gives CASSSDRGQPQHF.

The table lists this clone with a few counts. V and J are TRBV19 and TRBJ2-2, with 7 bases that match TRBD1. Germline CDR1 LNHDA, CDR2 SQIVND (reference sequence). Losses at the gene ends were 4 bases for V and 3 bases for J; bases not matched to a gene: 11. The CDR3 totals 17 residues. CDR3 nucleotide sequence: TGTGCCAGTAGTACTCCAACAGGGGAATTGGACACCGGGGAGCTGTTTTTT. Its translation: CASSTPTGELDTGELFF.

This chain uses TRBV2 with TRBJ2-3; D not resolved. The germline gives CDR1 SNHLY, CDR2 FYNNEI. CDR3 length: 12 amino acids. The V gene lost 3 bases and the J gene lost 4 bases, with 5 bases spanning the gap. The CDR3 region is CASSESSDTQYF. The CDR3 DNA is TGTGCCAGCAGTGAGTCCTCAGATACGCAGTATTTT.

CDR3: CASRYTASGLAGFDEQFF. The CDR3 DNA sequence: TGTGCCAGCAGATACACCGCCTCCGGACTAGCGGGTTTCGATGAGCAGTTCTTC. The chain is built from TRBV2 and TRBJ2-1, with 11 bases that match TRBD2. The CDR3 is made up of 18 amino acids. Germline assignment: CDR1 SNHLY and CDR2 FYNNEI. The V and J ends lost 6 bases and 8 bases, in that order; junction bases with no gene match: 18.

The chain carries TRBV6-4 and TRBJ1-2, with 7 bases that match TRBD1. The junction had 4 bases not matched to a gene; V was cut back by 6 bases and J by 3 bases. This CDR3 comprises 13 residues. Germline V gene sequence: CDR1 MRHNA, CDR2 SNTAGT. The CDR3 protein is CASSSGTDYGYTF. The CDR3 nucleotides are TGTGCCAGCAGCTCCGGGACAGACTATGGCTACACCTTC.

The chain carries TRBV12-3 or TRBV12-4 and TRBJ1-1, with D perhaps matching TRBD1 (6 bases). The CDR3 consists of 12 residues. The V end was cut by 4 bases, the J end by 11 bases, with 14 bases between. The chain's CDR3 is CASSSPQGGAFF. In DNA form, the CDR3 reads TGTGCCAGCAGTTCCCCACAGGGTGGTGCTTTCTTT.

V gene TRBV10-3 combines with J gene TRBJ2-3; 8 nucleotides line up with TRBD1. The CDR3 spans 15 residues. After removal of 7 bases from V and 1 base from J, the junction contained 7 bases not matched to a gene. The germline V gene has CDR1 ENHRY and CDR2 SYGVKD. The CDR3 nucleotides are TGTGCCATCAAACGAGACAGGGGCGGCACAGATACGCAGTATTTT. It specifies CAIKRDRGGTDTQYF.

The chain has TRBV25-1 and TRBJ1-3; D not resolved. Trimming stripped 8 bases from V and 0 bases from J, with 8 bases between. Germline CDR1 and CDR2: MGHDK and SYGVNS. This CDR3 spans 13 amino acids. For the CDR3, the DNA is TGTGCCAGCCAGGATCGCTCTGGAAACACCATATATTTT. As protein: CASQDRSGNTIYF.

The rearrangement uses TRBV30 and TRBJ2-2, with D tentatively TRBD2 (6 bases). The V and J ends lost 3 bases and 4 bases respectively, with 9 bases between them. Germline lookup yields CDR1 GTSNPN and CDR2 SVGIG (reference sequence). The CDR3 is 13 amino acids. DNA for the CDR3: TGTGCCTGGAGCCAGGAGGGCACCGGGGAGCTGTTTTTT. Protein sequence: CAWSQEGTGELFF.

This clone occurred once. The chain links TRBV12-3 or TRBV12-4 to TRBJ1-4; D might be TRBD1 (5 bases). The V and J ends lost 2 bases and 8 bases respectively, with 9 bases between them. This CDR3 is built from 13 residues. The CDR3 spells CASSLQTAEKLFF. DNA for the CDR3: TGTGCCAGCAGTTTACAGACAGCAGAAAAACTGTTTTTT.

The CDR3 coding sequence is TGCAGCGTGGGACAGGGGGTCAAGGAGCAGTACTTC. Protein product: CSVGQGVKEQYF. The chain is built from TRBV29-1 and TRBJ2-7; 11 positions agree with TRBD1. Germline lookup yields CDR1 SQVTM and CDR2 ANQGSEA. This CDR3 spans 12 amino acids. V shed 6 bases, J shed 7 bases, and the junction held 5 bases outside the gene matches.

The chain recombines TRBV6-2 or TRBV6-3 with TRBJ1-1; maybe TRBD1 (5 bases). Germline lookup yields CDR1 MNHEY and CDR2 SVGEGT. V was clipped by 2 bases and J by 1 base, with 14 bases between them. The CDR3 spans 16 residues. CDR3 nucleotide sequence: TGTGCCAGCAGTTACCCCCTCCAGGGTTCGAACACTGAAGCTTTCTTT. Its protein product is CASSYPLQGSNTEAFF.

The chain recombines TRBV18 with TRBJ2-7; 10 bases fit TRBD1. Per the germline V gene, CDR1 is KGHSH and CDR2 is LQKENI. This CDR3 has 14 amino acids. V dropped 8 bases and J dropped 6; count of bases not matched to a gene: 10. CDR3 in DNA: TGTGCCAGCCAACCGACAGGGGGCTCACCCGAGCAGTACTTC. The encoded protein is CASQPTGGSPEQYF. Full variable domain (outside the CDR3, taken from reference TRBV18 and TRBJ2-7): NAGVMQNPRHLVRRRGQEARLRCSPMKGHSHVYWYRQLPEEGLKFMVYLQKENIIDESGMPKERFSAEFPKEGPSILRIQQVVRGDSAAYFCASQPTGGSPEQYFGPGTRLTVT.

The V and J genes are TRBV3-1 (or the pseudogene TRBV3-2) and TRBJ1-6; maybe TRBD1 (6 bases). This CDR3 region has 15 residues. Per germline, CDR1 LGHDT and CDR2 YNNKEL (reference sequence). Trimming took 6 bases from V and 9 from J, leaving 18 bases between them. The CDR3 DNA sequence: TGTGCCAGCAGGAACACAGGGTTTATCAGTTCACCCCTCCACTTT. Protein sequence: CASRNTGFISSPLHF.

This clone was seen a handful of times. This chain's CDR3 is CASSESDSNYGYTF. The CDR3 region has the DNA TGCGCCAGCAGTGAGTCGGACAGCAACTATGGCTACACCTTC. The rearrangement links TRBV10-2 to TRBJ1-2; a possible D gene is TRBD1 (6 bases). The germline gives CDR1 WSHSY, CDR2 SAAADI. V lost 0 bases, J lost 2 bases, and 7 bases lay in between. The CDR3 covers 14 residues.

The chain employs TRBV4-3 and TRBJ2-7; 12 nucleotides agree with TRBD1. V lost 4 bases, J lost 4 bases, and 5 bases stayed unmatched. Germline V gene sequence: CDR1 LGHNA, CDR2 YSLEER. The CDR3 is 15 residues long. CDR3 coding DNA: TGCGCCAGCAGCCTCGGGACAGGGGGCGCGTACGAGCAGTACTTC. Its translation is CASSLGTGGAYEQYF.

This rearrangement joins TRBV16 to TRBJ2-2; no definite D call. Germline CDR1 KGHSY, CDR2 FQNENV. Trimming cost V 4 bases and J 6 bases, with 6 bases left between them. The CDR3 spans 12 residues. The DNA of the CDR3 is TGTGCCAGCAGCCCCCCGGCCGGGGAGCTGTTTTTT. Protein product: CASSPPAGELFF.

The chain employs TRBV6-2 or TRBV6-3 and TRBJ2-3; D is uncertain. This CDR3 spans 13 amino acids. The germline gives CDR1 MNHEY, CDR2 SVGEGT. V dropped 6 bases and J dropped 6 bases, with 13 bases sitting between them. CDR3 coding DNA: TGTGCCAGCAGCCCCCCGAACCGGGATACGCAGTATTTT. Its protein is CASSPPNRDTQYF.

The chain has TRBV3-1 (or the pseudogene TRBV3-2) and TRBJ2-4, with D maybe TRBD1 (6 bases). Trimming took off 6 bases at V and 2 bases at J, with 11 bases between the two ends. Germline V lookup: CDR1 LGHDT, CDR2 YNNKEL (reference sequence). The CDR3 spans 14 residues. DNA for the CDR3: TGTGCCAGCAGGCGGCAGGGGTCCAAAAACATTCAGTACTTC. This sequence encodes CASRRQGSKNIQYF.

This clone was recorded only once. The CDR3 DNA reads as TGTGCCAGCAGCTTAAGGGGGCAGGGGTATGGGGAGACCCAGTACTTC. This sequence encodes CASSLRGQGYGETQYF. The chain combines TRBV7-3 with TRBJ2-5; tentative D call: TRBD1 (6 bases). Germline values: CDR1 SGHTA, CDR2 FQGTGA. The V end was cut by 1 base, the J end by 5 bases, with 17 bases between. The CDR3 loop spans 16 amino acids.